This T cell receptor beta chain was observed in a study of blood T cells in healthy people across ages (dated by TCRdb to between 2014 and 2017). Concerning the study at large: Template switching captured roughly one uniquely barcoded TCR beta cDNA molecule per two T cells in model experiments. Donors were grouped into four age groups: young (average 16 years), middle-aged (less than 40), aged (about 59) and long-lived (approximately 82). For two donors (one aged 18 to 29 and one aged 80 or older), the study analyzed two additional independent replicas of 1 million unique cDNA reads from the same blood draw. The study measured age-related changes in TCR beta repertoire diversity using deep sequencing normalized with unique cDNA molecular identifiers.

Summary of the overall study and its limitations: Observed TCR beta diversity correlated strongly with the percentage of naive T cells measured by flow cytometry. Since profiling was done on bulk unsorted PBMCs, naive and antigen-experienced compartments could not be conclusively compared. As age increased, observed TCR beta diversity per million T cells dropped in a roughly linear way, and a significant reduction was already evident by age 40. Total diversity estimates from one million sequenced T cells were considered lower bounds and underestimates. Because the CMV infection status of the donors was unknown, age-related changes in expanded clonotypes may potentially have been confounded. The long-lived group showed more naive CD4+ T cells, fewer expanded clones and increased TCR diversity than the aged group, suggesting age selection.

Reading from cysteine to phenylalanine, the CDR3 counts 12 amino acids. CDR3 DNA is the only sequence kept; it has 36 bases, read in frame from the first base. The junction shows trimming of 0 bases on V and 7 bases on J, plus 7 bases between the germline ends. Taken from the germline V gene, the CDR1 and CDR2 loops are KGHSH and LQKENI. Donors were 35 to 40 systemically healthy Caucasian individuals from Russia aged roughly 6 to 100 years. Each donor gave ten milliliters of peripheral blood, collected into EDTA-treated Vacutainer tubes. Ficoll-Paque density-gradient centrifugation was used to isolate PBMCs, with at least 7 million per sample. Trizol reagent was used to extract total RNA from PBMCs, with at least 6 micrograms per sample. The percentages of naive CD45RAhigh/CD27high T cells were determined by flow cytometry on a PBMC aliquot from every donor. This clonotype was detected only a few times. The antigen this receptor binds is unknown. Per-nucleotide qualities are absent, and no much larger clonotype sits a single base away.

The method was 5' RACE. The run used an Illumina HiSeq 2500. The second PCR ran for roughly 7 to 12 cycles and used a J-beta primer mix along with a sample-barcoded 5' primer. Each TCR beta cDNA molecule received a unique molecular identifier from a template-switch 5' adaptor carrying 12 random nucleotides. Each sample yielded at least 2.5 million CDR3-containing paired-end reads. All of the RNA was converted into first-strand cDNA using the Mint cDNA synthesis kit, with a TRBC-specific oligonucleotide serving as the primer. Following uracil-DNA glycosylase treatment, a first 18-cycle PCR with universal primers M1SS and BC2_uni_R was performed on all cDNA. Per the authors' processing: Normalization of each sample was performed by random selection of 1 million high-quality reads, each carrying a distinct molecular identifier. Reads sharing molecular identifiers were discarded rather than binned into consensus sequences. MiTCR, with a Q25 quality threshold and the strictest error-elimination algorithm, was used for CDR3 identification, clonotype clustering and error correction. Lower-bound total TCR beta diversity was estimated with a nonparametric unseen species model using Euler transformation. The public reads were reprocessed in TCRdb via fastp at Q25 and MiXCR, keeping in-frame beta chains. CDR3 protein sequences are deduplicated, and each keeps its most common genes and DNA. The V and J calls and clone size are TCRdb's, not the authors'. This sample comprises 800,000 to 1,300,000 distinct CDR3 sequences, under 30% of them detected only once. The ten most abundant clones make up 0.65% to 0.95% of the sample.

The same sample was also used in a study of T cells of mothers and their children. The other study reports the following: Nine systemically healthy Caucasian individuals served as donors, namely three mothers together with their six children. cDNA synthesis consumed the entire amount of extracted RNA, loaded at around 1.4 ug RNA in each 15 ul reaction. In the second PCR, the M1S primer added sample barcodes and 2-4 random nucleotides. Each mother yielded over 8.5 million TCR beta CDR3 reads and each child 2.5 million to 3.5 million reads. In both related and unrelated pairs, thymic selection shapes the output of TCR recombination in a similar way, with inherited differences having only a minor effect. Normalized repertoire overlap was always slightly but never significantly higher in related than unrelated mother-child pairs. Persistent microchimeric T cell clones were not detected, at a sensitivity of roughly 100 clones per million clonotypes. The study used deep NGS to compare TCR beta repertoires of mothers and children, seeking features distinguishing related mother-child pairs from unrelated individuals. On average, the children were approximately 11 +/- 4 years old, while the mothers were about 38 +/- 4 years old. After adapter ligation was performed with NEBNext reagents, the libraries were sequenced on an Illumina HiSeq 2000 with 100+100 nt paired-end reads. To avoid cross-contamination, the mother libraries and the child libraries were prepared a month apart and sequenced in separate runs. Each donor had between 500,000 and 2,000,000 distinct TCR beta clonotypes identified. Naive TCR beta clonotypes were estimated from low-frequency clonotypes matched to each donor's FACS-determined naive share, without sorting.

The sequence links TRBV18 to TRBJ2-7; no D segment can be confidently identified. This clonotype was sampled from a girl aged 2 to 9 in good health. Sequenced sample: blood. The CDR3 loop reads CASSPPLGEQYF. Here is the DNA: TGTGCCAGCTCACCACCCCTGGGGGAGCAGTACTTC.